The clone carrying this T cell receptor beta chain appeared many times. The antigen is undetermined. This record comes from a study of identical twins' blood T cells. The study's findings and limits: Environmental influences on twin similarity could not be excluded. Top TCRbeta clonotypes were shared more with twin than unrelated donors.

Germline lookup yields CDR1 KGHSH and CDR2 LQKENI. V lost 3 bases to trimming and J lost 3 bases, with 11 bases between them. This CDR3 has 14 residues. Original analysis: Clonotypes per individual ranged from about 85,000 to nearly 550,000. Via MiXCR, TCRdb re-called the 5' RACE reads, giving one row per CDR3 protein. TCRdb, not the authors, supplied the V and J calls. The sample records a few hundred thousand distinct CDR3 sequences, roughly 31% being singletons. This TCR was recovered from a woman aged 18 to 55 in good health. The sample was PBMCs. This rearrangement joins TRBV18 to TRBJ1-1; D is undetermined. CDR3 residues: CASSPDFGDTEAFF. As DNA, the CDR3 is TGTGCCAGCTCACCGGACTTCGGGGACACTGAAGCTTTCTTT.